This TCR beta chain stems from a study of beta chain features in type 1 diabetes. Only a few counts were recorded for this clone. cDNA synthesis used the whole RNA isolate, giving expressed TCRB sequences. The data were produced by immunoSEQ multiplex PCR, yet TCRdb's version contains in-frame clones alone and is incomplete. Among approximately 250,000 clones listed, about 10% were seen once. The CDR3 contains 12 residues. Germline CDR1 LNHDA, CDR2 SQIVND (reference sequence). The V end was cut by 5 bases, the J end by 2 bases, with 4 bases between. The V and J genes are TRBV19 and TRBJ1-5, with D unclear. The sequence derives from a young woman in good health. Sequences were obtained from naive CD4+ T cells from blood. This CDR3 is CASSQGNQPQHF. The CDR3 bases are TGTGCCAGTAGTCAGGGCAATCAGCCCCAGCATTTT.